This is a list of T cell receptor beta chains from one sample in a study of vaccination effects on CD4 cells after COVID-19. The assay was immunoSEQ multiplex PCR, and TCRdb's table has in-frame clones only and misses some. The profile shows some 60,000 clones, 70% to 80% of them singletons. Their specific antigens are unknown. The sample here was CD4+ T cells from PBMCs cultured with HCoV-NL63 spike peptides, taken before COVID-19 vaccination. These TCRs come from a human donor who received a COVID-19 vaccine. Both conserved end residues are part of each CDR3.

J gene: TRBJ2-3
V gene: TRBV6-5
CDR3 protein: CASSFQADTQYF

J gene: TRBJ2-5
V gene: TRBV30
CDR3 protein: CAWSVLAQETQYF

J gene: TRBJ2-2
V gene: TRBV14
CDR3 protein: CASRWGMSGELFF

J gene: TRBJ2-3
V gene: TRBV12-3/TRBV12-4
CDR3 protein: CASSLAGADTQYF

J gene: TRBJ1-2
V gene: TRBV7-2
CDR3 protein: CASSPDSGRYQDGYTF

J gene: TRBJ1-6
V gene: TRBV9
CDR3 protein: CASSSRGGDNSPLHF

J gene: TRBJ1-3
V gene: TRBV5-1
CDR3 protein: CASSSGGGNTIYF

J gene: TRBJ1-5
V gene: TRBV5-1
CDR3 protein: CASSLAGQGGQPQHF

J gene: TRBJ1-6
V gene: TRBV2
CDR3 protein: CASTGGVSYNSPLHF

J gene: TRBJ2-3
V gene: TRBV7-3
CDR3 protein: CASSPRAVTDTQYF

J gene: TRBJ2-5
V gene: TRBV11-3
CDR3 protein: CASSFGGRETQYF

J gene: TRBJ2-2
V gene: TRBV2
CDR3 protein: CASRTGAGELFF

J gene: TRBJ2-5
V gene: TRBV5-1
CDR3 protein: CASSLGIQETQYF

J gene: TRBJ2-5
V gene: TRBV19
CDR3 protein: CASSIDQTGGRSQYF

J gene: TRBJ1-1
V gene: TRBV5-5
CDR3 protein: CASSPKARDSMNTEAFF

J gene: TRBJ2-1
V gene: TRBV6-2/TRBV6-3
CDR3 protein: CASSYSGTGQGIHNEQFF

J gene: TRBJ1-1
V gene: TRBV18
CDR3 protein: CASSLEGIGNTEAFF

J gene: TRBJ1-1
V gene: TRBV18
CDR3 protein: CASSPPGTFEAFF

J gene: TRBJ1-1
V gene: TRBV3-1/TRBV3-2
CDR3 protein: CASSQGPPMNTEAFF

J gene: TRBJ2-3
V gene: TRBV4-1
CDR3 protein: CASSQSGQAVPDTQYF

J gene: TRBJ1-1
V gene: TRBV6-1
CDR3 protein: CASSEGGRTEAFF

J gene: TRBJ2-2
V gene: TRBV2
CDR3 protein: CASGGAWSTGELFF

J gene: TRBJ1-2
V gene: TRBV5-1
CDR3 protein: CASSPQTSNYGYTF

J gene: TRBJ1-2
V gene: TRBV5-1
CDR3 protein: CASSTGSSDGYTF

J gene: TRBJ1-1
V gene: TRBV2
CDR3 protein: CASSERGFGNTEAFF

J gene: TRBJ1-2
V gene: TRBV19
CDR3 protein: CASSMSFGGGYGYTF

J gene: TRBJ2-5
V gene: TRBV5-1
CDR3 protein: CASSLAGPEETQYF

J gene: TRBJ2-2
V gene: TRBV28
CDR3 protein: CASRLGEGELFF

J gene: TRBJ2-5
V gene: TRBV6-5
CDR3 protein: CASSYGGPETQYF

J gene: TRBJ2-1
V gene: TRBV19
CDR3 protein: CARKRLASYNEQFF

J gene: TRBJ1-1
V gene: TRBV6-5
CDR3 protein: CASSPVMNTEAFF

J gene: TRBJ1-5
V gene: TRBV28
CDR3 protein: CASSLGQRFNQPQHF

J gene: TRBJ1-2
V gene: TRBV12-3/TRBV12-4
CDR3 protein: CASRSDSNYGYTF

J gene: TRBJ2-5
V gene: TRBV28
CDR3 protein: CASSLLGTGAQETQYF

J gene: TRBJ1-2
V gene: TRBV18
CDR3 protein: CASSPRGDRDLRGYTF

J gene: TRBJ2-3
V gene: TRBV10-1
CDR3 protein: CASSDWVAQYF

J gene: TRBJ2-1
V gene: TRBV5-5
CDR3 protein: CASSFSSFTAEQFF

J gene: TRBJ1-1
V gene: TRBV10-2
CDR3 protein: CASSELQGASEAFF